Detailed here is one T cell receptor beta chain. What it binds is not known. Study-level points and caveats: Larger-cohort validation covered only one TCR beta V-J rearrangement. Tumor-infiltrating Treg TCR alpha and beta sequences overlapped most with tumor naive CD4+ T cells, then blood naive. In terms of TCR gene usage, tumor memory CD4+ T cells clustered together with blood and lymph node memory CD4+ cells, as well as with lymph node naive CD4+ cells.

Semi-nested PCR with Nested Universal Primer A followed constant-region reverse priming of full-length variable regions. A single record per CDR3 protein comes from TCRdb applying MiXCR to the 5' RACE reads. The sample shows about 40,000 distinct CDR3 sequences, approximately 22% of them seen only once. Cells sorted as Tregs were CD4+, CD25+ and CD127-/low. CDR1 and CDR2 (germline): SEHNR, FQNEAQ (reference sequence). The CDR3 extends over 13 amino acids. V was shortened by 7 bases and J by 6 bases, with 16 bases between the two germline ends. The origin of this receptor is a female donor with breast cancer. The chain uses TRBV7-9 and TRBJ2-7; D gene ambiguous. Source material: Tregs sorted from blood. CDR3 loop: CASTSALDLEQYF. The CDR3 nucleotides read TGTGCCAGCACGTCAGCTTTGGATCTCGAGCAGTACTTC.